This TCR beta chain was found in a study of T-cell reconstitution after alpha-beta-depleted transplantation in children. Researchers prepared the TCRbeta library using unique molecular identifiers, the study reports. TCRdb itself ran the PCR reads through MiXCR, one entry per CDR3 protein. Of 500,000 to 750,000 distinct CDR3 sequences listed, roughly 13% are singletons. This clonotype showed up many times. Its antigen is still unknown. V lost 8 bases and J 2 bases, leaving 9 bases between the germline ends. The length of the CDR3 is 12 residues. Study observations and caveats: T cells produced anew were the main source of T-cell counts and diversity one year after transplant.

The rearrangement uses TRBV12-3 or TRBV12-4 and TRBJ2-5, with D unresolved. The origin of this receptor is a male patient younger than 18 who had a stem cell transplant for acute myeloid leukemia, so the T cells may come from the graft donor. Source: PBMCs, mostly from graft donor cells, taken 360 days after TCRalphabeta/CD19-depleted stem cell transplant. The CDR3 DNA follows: TGTGCCAGCGGGCCGATTCAAGAGACCCAGTACTTC. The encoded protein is CASGPIQETQYF.